This TCR beta chain stems from a study of vaccination effects on CD4 cells after COVID-19. The germline CDR1 and CDR2 sequences are SGHKS and YYEKEE (reference sequence). The CDR3 extends over 12 amino acids. V was pared by 4 bases and J by 5 bases, with 9 bases between. Using viral peptide pools, the ViraFEST assay grew out antigen-specific CD4+ T cells prior to sequencing. The authors isolated CD4+ T cells after ten to eleven days of culture. It was between March and December 2020 that the person had a SARS-CoV-2 infection confirmed by PCR. For this clone: Its target is not known.

Clones were sequenced by immunoSEQ multiplex PCR, and TCRdb holds only the in-frame ones, with some missing. The sample contains about 24,000 clones, around 77% of which appear only once. The origin of this receptor is a human donor who had a prior SARS-CoV-2 infection. Sequenced material: CD4+ T cells from PBMCs cultured with SARS-CoV-2 spike peptides, taken before COVID-19 vaccination. The chain links TRBV5-5 to TRBJ1-2; D gene uncertain. CDR3 protein: CASSGGDYGYTF. The CDR3 nucleotides read TGTGCCAGCAGCGGCGGGGATTATGGCTACACCTTC.